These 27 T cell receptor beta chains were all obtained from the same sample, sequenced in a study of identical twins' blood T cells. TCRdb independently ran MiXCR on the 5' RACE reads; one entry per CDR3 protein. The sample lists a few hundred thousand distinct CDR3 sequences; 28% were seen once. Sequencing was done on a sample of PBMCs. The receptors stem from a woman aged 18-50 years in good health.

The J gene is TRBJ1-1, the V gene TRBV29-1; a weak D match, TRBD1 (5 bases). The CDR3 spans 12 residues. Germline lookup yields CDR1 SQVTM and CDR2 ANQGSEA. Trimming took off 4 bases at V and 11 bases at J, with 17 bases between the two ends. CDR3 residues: CSVVGGGVAAFF. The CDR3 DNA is TGCAGCGTTGTGGGGGGTGGGGTGGCGGCTTTCTTT.

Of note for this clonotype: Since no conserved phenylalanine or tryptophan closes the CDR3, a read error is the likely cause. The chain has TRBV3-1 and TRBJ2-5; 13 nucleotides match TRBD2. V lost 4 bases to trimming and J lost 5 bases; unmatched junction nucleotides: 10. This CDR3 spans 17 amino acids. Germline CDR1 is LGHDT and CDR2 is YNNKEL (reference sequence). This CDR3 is CASSPGLAGCGRETQYL. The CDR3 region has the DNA TGTGCCAGCAGCCCGGGACTAGCGGGGTGCGGTCGGGAGACCCAGTACCTC.

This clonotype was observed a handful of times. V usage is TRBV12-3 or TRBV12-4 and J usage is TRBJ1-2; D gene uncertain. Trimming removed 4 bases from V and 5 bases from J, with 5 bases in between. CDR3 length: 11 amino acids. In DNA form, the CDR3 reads TGTGCCAGCAGTTCCTTTTATGGCTACACCTTC. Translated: CASSSFYGYTF.

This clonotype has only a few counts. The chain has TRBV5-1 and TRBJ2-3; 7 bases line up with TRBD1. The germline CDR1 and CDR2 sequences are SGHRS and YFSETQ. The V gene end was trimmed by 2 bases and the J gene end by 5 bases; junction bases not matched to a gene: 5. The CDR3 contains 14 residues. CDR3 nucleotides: TGCGCCAGCAGCTTACTGACAGGGATAGATACGCAGTATTTT. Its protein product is CASSLLTGIDTQYF.

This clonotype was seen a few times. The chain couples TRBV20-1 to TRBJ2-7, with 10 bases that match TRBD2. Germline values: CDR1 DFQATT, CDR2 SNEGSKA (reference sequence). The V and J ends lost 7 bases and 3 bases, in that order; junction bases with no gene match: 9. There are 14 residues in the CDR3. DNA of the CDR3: TGCAGTGTTACGCTAGCGGGAGTAGGCTACGAGCAGTACTTC. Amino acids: CSVTLAGVGYEQYF.

The CDR3 DNA is TGCAGCGTTGATTTGGCGGGGGGAACAGATACGCAGTATTTT. Its protein product is CSVDLAGGTDTQYF. V is TRBV29-1 and J is TRBJ2-3; 8 nucleotides agree with TRBD2. Germline CDR1 reads SQVTM; CDR2 reads ANQGSEA. J gave up 3 bases and V 3 bases, and 5 bases lay outside the gene matches. The CDR3 sequence is 14 residues long.

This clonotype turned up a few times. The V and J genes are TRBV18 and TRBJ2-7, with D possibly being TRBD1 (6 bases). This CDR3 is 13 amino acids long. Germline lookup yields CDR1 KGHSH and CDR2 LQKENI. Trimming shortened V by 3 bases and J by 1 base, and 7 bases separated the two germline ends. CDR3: CASSPGASYEQYF. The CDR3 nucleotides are TGTGCCAGCTCACCGGGGGCTTCCTACGAGCAGTACTTC.

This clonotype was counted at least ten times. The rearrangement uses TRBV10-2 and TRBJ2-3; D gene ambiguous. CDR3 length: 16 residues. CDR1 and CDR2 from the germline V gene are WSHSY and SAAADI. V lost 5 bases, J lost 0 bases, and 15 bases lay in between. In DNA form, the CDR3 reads TGCGCCAGCAGTACATTCCGAGGCATAAGCACAGATACGCAGTATTTT. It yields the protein CASSTFRGISTDTQYF.

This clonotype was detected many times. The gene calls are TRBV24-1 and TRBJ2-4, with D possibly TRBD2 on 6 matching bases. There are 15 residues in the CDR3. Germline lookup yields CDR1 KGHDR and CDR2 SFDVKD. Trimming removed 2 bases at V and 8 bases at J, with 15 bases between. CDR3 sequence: CATSDSRSGTDIQYF. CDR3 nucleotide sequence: TGTGCCACCAGTGATTCCCGGTCCGGGACTGACATTCAGTACTTC.

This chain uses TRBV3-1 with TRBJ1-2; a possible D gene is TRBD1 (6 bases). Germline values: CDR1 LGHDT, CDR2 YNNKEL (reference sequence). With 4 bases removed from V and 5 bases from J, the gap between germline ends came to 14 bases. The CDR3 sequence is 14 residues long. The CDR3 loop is CASSLAGTRYGYTF. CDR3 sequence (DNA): TGTGCCAGCAGCCTAGCCGGGACAAGATATGGCTACACCTTC.

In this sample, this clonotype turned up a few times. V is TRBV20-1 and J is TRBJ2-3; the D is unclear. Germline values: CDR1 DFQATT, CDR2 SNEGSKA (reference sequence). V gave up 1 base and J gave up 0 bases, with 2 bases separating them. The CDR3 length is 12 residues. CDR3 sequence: CSARVSTDTQYF. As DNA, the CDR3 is TGCAGTGCTAGAGTCAGCACAGATACGCAGTATTTT.

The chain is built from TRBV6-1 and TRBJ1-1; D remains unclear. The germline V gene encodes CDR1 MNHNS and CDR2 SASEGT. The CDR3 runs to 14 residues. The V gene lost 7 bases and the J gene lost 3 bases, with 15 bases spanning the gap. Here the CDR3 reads CASTLYGSDTEAFF. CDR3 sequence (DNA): TGTGCCAGCACCCTCTACGGGTCGGACACTGAAGCTTTCTTT.

As DNA, the CDR3 is TGTGCCAGCAGCCATAGACCCTGGACACCTAGCAATCAGCCCCAGCATTTT. Protein product: CASSHRPWTPSNQPQHF. V gene TRBV4-2 combines with J gene TRBJ1-5, with a possible D match to TRBD1 (5 bases). This CDR3 comprises 17 residues. Germline assignment: CDR1 LGHNA and CDR2 YNFKEQ. The ends were cut back, 3 bases at V and 0 bases at J, with 15 bases in the middle.

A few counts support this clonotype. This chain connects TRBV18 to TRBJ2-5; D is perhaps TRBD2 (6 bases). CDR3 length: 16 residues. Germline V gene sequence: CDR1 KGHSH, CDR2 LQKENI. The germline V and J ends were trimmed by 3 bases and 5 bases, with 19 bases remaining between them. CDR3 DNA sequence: TGTGCCAGCTCACCTTCGTCTCAGGCGGGATTGGAGACCCAGTACTTC. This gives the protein CASSPSSQAGLETQYF.

CDR3 sequence reads: CASSPRGTDIQYF. The CDR3 nucleotides are TGTGCCAGCAGCCCGAGGGGCACTGACATTCAGTACTTC. The rearrangement joins TRBV5-4 to TRBJ2-4, with D perhaps given as TRBD1 or TRBD2 (5 bases each). Germline V gene sequence: CDR1 SGHNT, CDR2 YYREEE (reference sequence). CDR3 size: 13 residues. V lost 4 bases and J lost 8, with 13 bases in between.

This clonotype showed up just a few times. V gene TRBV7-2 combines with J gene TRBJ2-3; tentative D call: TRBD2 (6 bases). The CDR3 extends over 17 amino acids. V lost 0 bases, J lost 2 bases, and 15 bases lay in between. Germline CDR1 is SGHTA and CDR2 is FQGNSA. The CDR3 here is CASSLAGVAVYTDTQYF. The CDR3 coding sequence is TGTGCCAGCAGCTTAGCGGGGGTAGCGGTATACACAGATACGCAGTATTTT. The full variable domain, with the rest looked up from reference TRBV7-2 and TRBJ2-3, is GAGVSQSPSNKVTEKGKDVELRCDPISGHTALYWYRQSLGQGLEFLIYFQGNSAPDKSGLPSDRFSAERTGGSVSTLTIQRTQQEDSAVYLCASSLAGVAVYTDTQYFGPGTRLTVL.

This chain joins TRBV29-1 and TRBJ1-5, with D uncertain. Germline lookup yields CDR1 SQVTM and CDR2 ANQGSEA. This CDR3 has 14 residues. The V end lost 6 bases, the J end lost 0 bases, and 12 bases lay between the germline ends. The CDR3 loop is CSVAEMYSNQPQHF. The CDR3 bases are TGCAGCGTCGCAGAGATGTATAGCAATCAGCCCCAGCATTTT.

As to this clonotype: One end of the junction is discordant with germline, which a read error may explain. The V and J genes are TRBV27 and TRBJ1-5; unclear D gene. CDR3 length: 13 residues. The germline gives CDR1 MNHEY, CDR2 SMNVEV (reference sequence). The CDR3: CASSYVFNQPHHF. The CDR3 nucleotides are TGTGCCAGCAGTTACGTTTTCAATCAGCCCCATCATTTT.

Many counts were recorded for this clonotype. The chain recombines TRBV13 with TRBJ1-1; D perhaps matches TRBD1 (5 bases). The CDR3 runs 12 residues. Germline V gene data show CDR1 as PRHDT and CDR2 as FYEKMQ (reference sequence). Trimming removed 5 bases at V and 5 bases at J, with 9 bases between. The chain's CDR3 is CASSAQGTEAFF. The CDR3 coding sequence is TGTGCCAGCAGCGCCCAGGGAACTGAAGCTTTCTTT.

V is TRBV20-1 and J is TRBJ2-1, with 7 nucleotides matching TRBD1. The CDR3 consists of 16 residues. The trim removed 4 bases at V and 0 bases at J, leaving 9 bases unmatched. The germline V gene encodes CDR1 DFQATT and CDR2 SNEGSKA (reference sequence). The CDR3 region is CSAKDVGQYSYNEQFF. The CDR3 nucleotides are TGCAGTGCTAAGGACGTGGGACAGTACTCCTACAATGAGCAGTTCTTC.

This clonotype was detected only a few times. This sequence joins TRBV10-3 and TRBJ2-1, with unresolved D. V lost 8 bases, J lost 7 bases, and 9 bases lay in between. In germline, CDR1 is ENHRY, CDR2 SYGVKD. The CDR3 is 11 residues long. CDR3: CAIGSFNEQFF. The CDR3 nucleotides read TGTGCCATCGGAAGTTTTAATGAGCAGTTCTTC.

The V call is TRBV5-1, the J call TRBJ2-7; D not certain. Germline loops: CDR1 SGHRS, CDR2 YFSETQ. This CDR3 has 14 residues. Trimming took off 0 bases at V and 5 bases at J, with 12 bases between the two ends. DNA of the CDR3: TGCGCCAGCAGCTTGGACGTGGTTTTGAACGAGCAGTACTTC. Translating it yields CASSLDVVLNEQYF. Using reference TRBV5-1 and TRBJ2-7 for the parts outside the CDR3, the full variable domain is KAGVTQTPRYLIKTRGQQVTLSCSPISGHRSVSWYQQTPGQGLQFLFEYFSETQRNKGNFPGRFSGRQFSNSRSEMNVSTLELGDSALYLCASSLDVVLNEQYFGPGTRLTVT.

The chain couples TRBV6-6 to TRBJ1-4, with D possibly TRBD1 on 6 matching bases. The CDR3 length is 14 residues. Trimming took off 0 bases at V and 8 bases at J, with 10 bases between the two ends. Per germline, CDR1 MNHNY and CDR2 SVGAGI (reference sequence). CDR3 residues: CASSYSHDREKLFF. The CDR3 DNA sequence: TGTGCCAGCAGTTACTCACACGACAGGGAAAAACTGTTTTTT.

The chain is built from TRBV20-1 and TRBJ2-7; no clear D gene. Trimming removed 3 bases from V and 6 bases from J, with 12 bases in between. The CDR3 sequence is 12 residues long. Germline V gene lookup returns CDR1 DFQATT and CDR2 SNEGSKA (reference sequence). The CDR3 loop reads CSARGAGREQYF. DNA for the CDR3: TGCAGTGCTAGGGGCGCAGGCCGCGAGCAGTACTTC.

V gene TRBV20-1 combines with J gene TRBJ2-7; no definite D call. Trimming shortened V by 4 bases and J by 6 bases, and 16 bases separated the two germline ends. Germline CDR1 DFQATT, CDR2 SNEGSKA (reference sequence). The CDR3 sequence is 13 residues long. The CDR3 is CSATDTVAGEQYF. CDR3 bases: TGCAGTGCTACCGACACCGTCGCAGGCGAGCAGTACTTC.

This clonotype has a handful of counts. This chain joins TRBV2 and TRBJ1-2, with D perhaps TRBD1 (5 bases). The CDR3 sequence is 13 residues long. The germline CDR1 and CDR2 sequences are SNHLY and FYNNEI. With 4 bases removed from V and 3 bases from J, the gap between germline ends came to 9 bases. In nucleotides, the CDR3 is TGTGCCAGCAGTGTAGTGGGGGACTATGGCTACACCTTC. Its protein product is CASSVVGDYGYTF.

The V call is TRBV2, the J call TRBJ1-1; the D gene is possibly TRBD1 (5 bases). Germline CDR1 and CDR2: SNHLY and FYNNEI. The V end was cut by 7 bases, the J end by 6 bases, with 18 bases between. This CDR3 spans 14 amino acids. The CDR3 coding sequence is TGTGCCAGCACCGAACAAGGGGTTAGCGCTGAAGCTTTCTTT. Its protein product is CASTEQGVSAEAFF.